Each of the 22 T cell receptor beta chains below was sequenced from the same sample in a study of technical replicates of blood from a few donors. Measured with immunoSEQ multiplex PCR; TCRdb has only the in-frame clones, and not every one. Of about 82,000 clones in the sample, around 90% are singletons; the top ten hold approximately 0.25%. Specimen: T cells isolated from PBMCs. The receptors come from a human donor in good health.

This chain links TRBV7-9 with TRBJ1-2; 8 bases match TRBD1. J gave up 5 bases and V 5 bases, and 16 bases lay outside the gene matches. CDR3 length: 17 amino acids. Per germline, CDR1 SEHNR and CDR2 FQNEAQ (reference sequence). The CDR3 region is CASSRPTAGQGGYGYTF. In DNA, the CDR3 is TGTGCCAGCAGCCGTCCCACGGCAGGACAGGGTGGTTATGGCTACACCTTC. Filled out from reference TRBV7-9 and TRBJ1-2, the complete variable domain reads DTGVSQNPRHKITKRGQNVTFRCDPISEHNRLYWYRQTLGQGPEFLTYFQNEAQLEKSRLLSDRFSAERPKGSFSTLEIQRTEQGDSAMYLCASSRPTAGQGGYGYTFGSGTRLTVV.

V is TRBV5-8 and J is TRBJ2-2, with TRBD2 matching 8 bases. Looked up from germline, CDR1 is SGHTS and CDR2 is YDEGEE. V shed 0 bases, J shed 3 bases, and the junction held 10 bases outside the gene matches. The CDR3 has 18 amino acids. CDR3 in DNA: TGTGCCAGCAGCTTGGCGCGAGCAAGCGGGGGCTACACCGGGGAGCTGTTTTTT. Its translation: CASSLARASGGYTGELFF.

Notes on this clone: Other DNA variants within this sample encode the same CDR3. The DNA for the CDR3 is TGTGCCAGCAGCTTACAGGGCTACGAGCAGTACTTC. Amino acids: CASSLQGYEQYF. The rearrangement joins TRBV28 to TRBJ2-7; TRBD1 might be the D (6 bases). The V and J ends lost 6 bases and 3 bases respectively, with 9 bases between them. Germline CDR1 MDHEN, CDR2 SYDVKM. The CDR3 length is 12 residues.

The gene calls are TRBV19 and TRBJ1-1, with 7 bases matching TRBD1. V lost 10 bases, J lost 4 bases, and 9 bases stayed unmatched. Germline CDR1 is LNHDA and CDR2 is SQIVND (reference sequence). CDR3 length: 13 residues. CDR3 bases: TGTGCCACCAGACCGGGACAGCTCACTGAAGCTTTCTTT. Translation gives CATRPGQLTEAFF.

This chain connects TRBV6-6 to TRBJ1-6; 7 bases fit TRBD1. Germline CDR1 is MNHNY and CDR2 is SVGAGI (reference sequence). J gave up 7 bases and V 2 bases, and 5 bases lay outside the gene matches. CDR3 length: 15 amino acids. CDR3 in amino acids: CASSYQTGTNSPLHF. The CDR3 bases are TGTGCCAGCAGTTACCAGACAGGGACCAATTCACCCCTCCACTTT.

The chain recombines TRBV4-1 with TRBJ2-5, with D perhaps matching TRBD1 (6 bases). The end of the DNA is better explained by TRBJ2-7, so the J call may be wrong. The CDR3 is made up of 16 amino acids. From germline, CDR1 is MGHRA and CDR2 YSYEKL. This chain's CDR3 is CASSQGPPDSIYEQYF. Written as DNA, the CDR3 is TGCGCCAGCAGCCAAGGCCCCCCGGACAGCATCTACGAGCAGTACTTC.

V usage is TRBV10-3 and J usage is TRBJ2-7; TRBD1 might be the D (6 bases). V was shortened by 2 bases and J by 1 base, with 12 bases between the two germline ends. Germline CDR1 is ENHRY and CDR2 is SYGVKD. The CDR3 sequence is 15 residues long. The CDR3 sequence: CAISEPRTASYEQYF. CDR3 DNA sequence: TGTGCCATCAGTGAGCCTCGGACAGCTTCCTACGAGCAGTACTTC.

In its sample, this clone was seen once. The chain recombines TRBV7-7 with TRBJ2-1; D unclear. This CDR3 spans 18 amino acids. Germline V lookup: CDR1 SSHAT, CDR2 FNYEAQ (reference sequence). V lost 1 base to trimming and J lost 5 bases, with 21 bases between them. CDR3 region: CASSLGLPSRVGDNEQFF. The DNA for the CDR3 is TGTGCCAGCAGCTTAGGCCTACCAAGCCGGGTGGGTGACAATGAGCAGTTCTTC.

The chain links TRBV9 to TRBJ2-3, with TRBD2 matching over 14 bases. The CDR3 length is 17 residues. Germline lookup yields CDR1 SGDLS and CDR2 YYNGEE. Germline trimming cut 3 bases from V and 6 bases from J; bases unmatched to any gene: 9. The CDR3 loop reads CASSGGGLAGVDDTQYF. CDR3 bases: TGTGCCAGCAGCGGAGGGGGACTAGCGGGAGTCGACGATACGCAGTATTTT. Based on the CDR3 plus reference TRBV9 and TRBJ2-3, the full variable domain is DSGVTQTPKHLITATGQRVTLRCSPRSGDLSVYWYQQSLDQGLQFLIQYYNGEERAKGNILERFSAQQFPDLHSELNLSSLELGDSALYFCASSGGGLAGVDDTQYFGPGTRLTVL.

Here the CDR3 DNA reads TGTGCCAGCAGCTTCGGTATGAACACTGAAGCTTTCTTT. Protein product: CASSFGMNTEAFF. The genes are TRBV7-3 and TRBJ1-1; no firm D call. Trimming took off 3 bases at V and 0 bases at J, with 5 bases between the two ends. Germline CDR1 reads SGHTA; CDR2 reads FQGTGA. The CDR3 length is 13 residues.

This chain uses TRBV6-1 with TRBJ1-2; TRBD1 aligns across 10 bases. The germline V gene encodes CDR1 MNHNS and CDR2 SASEGT. J gave up 7 bases and V 6 bases, and 5 bases lay outside the gene matches. The CDR3 runs 13 residues. CDR3 amino acids: CASRLGQGLGYTF. In DNA form, the CDR3 reads TGTGCCAGCAGATTGGGACAGGGGCTTGGCTACACCTTC.

This chain joins TRBV9 and TRBJ2-7; D is possibly TRBD2 (5 bases). The CDR3 is 11 amino acids. The V gene lost 4 bases and the J gene lost 4 bases, with 6 bases spanning the gap. The germline gives CDR1 SGDLS, CDR2 YYNGEE. CDR3 region: CASSSGYEQYF. CDR3 DNA: TGTGCCAGCAGCAGCGGATACGAGCAGTACTTC.

This clone occurred once. J is TRBJ1-4 and V is TRBV6-5; perhaps TRBD1 as D (5 bases). This CDR3 spans 13 amino acids. V lost 5 bases and J 7 bases, leaving 11 bases between the germline ends. Germline V gene sequence: CDR1 MNHEY, CDR2 SVGAGI. The CDR3 region has the DNA TGTGCCAGCAGTCGGGGACTCGGTGAAAAACTGTTTTTT. This gives the protein CASSRGLGEKLFF.

The rearrangement uses TRBV18 and TRBJ1-1, with D perhaps matching TRBD1 (6 bases). There are 16 residues in the CDR3. Deletions cut 3 bases from V and 5 bases from J, with 19 bases between. Per germline, CDR1 KGHSH and CDR2 LQKENI. CDR3 coding DNA: TGTGCCAGCTCACCCGGACAGCTTAATTTGGGTACTGAAGCTTTCTTT. This sequence encodes CASSPGQLNLGTEAFF.

V gene TRBV14 combines with J gene TRBJ2-1; 11 bases line up with TRBD2. With V trimmed by 2 bases and J by 7 bases, 7 bases remained unmatched. Germline loops: CDR1 SGHDN, CDR2 FVKESK. The CDR3 loop spans 16 amino acids. This CDR3 is CASSQIAGGLGNEQFF. DNA of the CDR3: TGTGCCAGCAGCCAAATAGCGGGGGGGCTTGGGAATGAGCAGTTCTTC.

The V and J genes are TRBV13 and TRBJ2-3; TRBD1 aligns across 8 bases. CDR1 PRHDT and CDR2 FYEKMQ come from the germline V gene (reference sequence). V was clipped by 0 bases and J by 3 bases; unmatched bases: 5. CDR3 size: 16 residues. DNA of the CDR3: TGTGCCAGCAGCTTAGGCTTGAGGACAGGGACAGATACGCAGTATTTT. Amino acid sequence: CASSLGLRTGTDTQYF.

The CDR3 is CASSLAGGGSSYNEQFF. The CDR3 DNA sequence: TGCGCCAGCAGCTTGGCCGGGGGGGGGAGCTCCTACAATGAGCAGTTCTTC. This chain uses TRBV5-1 with TRBJ2-1; 8 bases agree with TRBD2. The germline V gene has CDR1 SGHRS and CDR2 YFSETQ. CDR3 length: 17 residues. The junction had 5 bases not matched to a gene; V was cut back by 0 bases and J by 0 bases.

In DNA, the CDR3 is TGCGCCAGCAGCTGGGAGGGGACAGGGACCTATGGCTACACCTTC. Translated, it gives CASSWEGTGTYGYTF. This sequence joins TRBV5-1 and TRBJ1-2; 9 nucleotides match TRBD1. CDR1 is SGHRS and CDR2 is YFSETQ in the germline V gene. CDR3 length: 15 residues. Trimming removed 3 bases from V and 4 bases from J; junction bases left unmatched: 7.

The chain uses TRBV4-1 and TRBJ2-1, with 8 bases that match TRBD2. The CDR3 spans 21 residues. The V gene's germline CDR1 is MGHRA and CDR2 YSYEKL. The V segment lost 4 bases and the J segment 3 bases; nucleotides outside the gene matches: 23. The DNA for the CDR3 is TGCGCCAGCAGCCTATCTACTTTAGCGGGGCGAACCCAAACCTTCTACAATGAGCAGTTCTTC. It encodes CASSLSTLAGRTQTFYNEQFF.

The rearrangement links TRBV27 to TRBJ2-7; possibly TRBD1 for D (5 bases). The CDR3 covers 14 residues. The V end lost 2 bases, the J end lost 2 bases, and 10 bases lay between the germline ends. Germline V lookup: CDR1 MNHEY, CDR2 SMNVEV (reference sequence). The CDR3 DNA follows: TGTGCCAGCAGTTTAGGGGTAGGGGCCTACGAGCAGTACTTC. Translated, it gives CASSLGVGAYEQYF.

The sample holds one count of this clone. The CDR3 DNA reads as TGTGCCAGCAGTTTAAATGCAGGGGGCAGTGAAAAACTGTTTTTT. Translated, it gives CASSLNAGGSEKLFF. This chain uses TRBV28 with TRBJ1-4, with 8 bases aligning to TRBD1. Per germline, CDR1 MDHEN and CDR2 SYDVKM. Trimming removed 2 bases from V and 7 bases from J; junction bases left unmatched: 6. CDR3 size: 15 residues.

The J gene is TRBJ2-3, the V gene TRBV29-1; TRBD1 agrees at 7 bases. V trimming: 8 bases; J trimming: 1 base; junction bases outside the gene matches: 3. The CDR3 contains 12 residues. Germline lookup yields CDR1 SQVTM and CDR2 ANQGSEA. CDR3 loop: CSLDRGTDTQYF. DNA for the CDR3: TGCAGCCTAGACAGGGGCACAGATACGCAGTATTTT.